This note documents a single TCR beta chain sequence. Primers: 60 Vbeta forward and 13 Jbeta reverse. Sequencing used immunoSEQ multiplex PCR; TCRdb keeps in-frame clones, though not all of them. Among 95,000 to 100,000 clones, 75% were seen once, and the ten largest hold more than 9%. This record belongs to a study of cytomegalovirus exposure and HLA in healthy donors. Trimming pared 8 bases from V and 5 bases from J, leaving 16 bases between. CDR3 length: 14 amino acids. Looked up from germline, CDR1 is SNHLY and CDR2 is FYNNEI. The specimen was PBMCs. The clonotype originates from a man aged 50 or older in good health and CMV-seronegative. The V call is TRBV2, the J call TRBJ1-5; a possible D gene is TRBD1 (5 bases). CDR3: CASHQVGGDQPQHF. DNA for the CDR3: TGTGCCAGCCATCAGGTGGGGGGGGATCAGCCCCAGCATTTT.